This T cell receptor beta chain derives from a study of T cells in Graves' hyperthyroidism and ophthalmopathy. Study results and caveats: The model forecast ophthalmopathy, anticipating it by a median approximately 6.1 months before onset.

The CDR3 has 17 residues. The germline V gene encodes CDR1 DFQATT and CDR2 SNEGSKA (reference sequence). Germline trimming cut 1 base from V and 7 bases from J; bases unmatched to any gene: 13. Ophthalmopathy patients had moderate-to-severe active disease, CAS ≥3, NOSPECS ≥4, and disease duration under 3 months. Uncontrolled infection, other autoimmune disease, pregnancy or lactation barred patients from enrollment. Clinical symptoms, serum thyroxine and TRAb, thyroid ultrasound and orbital computed tomography were used for the diagnoses. Amplification targeted TCR beta CDR3 regions from RNA transcripts. First-round RT-PCR targeting the TCR CDR3 was performed with the HTBI primer set. MiXCR, applied by TCRdb to the multiplex PCR reads, yields one record per CDR3 protein. The table lists about 530,000 distinct CDR3 sequences, 17% of them singletons. As regards this clonotype: The antigen is undetermined.

V gene TRBV20-1 combines with J gene TRBJ1-5, with 10 bases lining up with TRBD1. The source is a woman aged 18-30 years with Graves' ophthalmopathy. Sequenced: blood. The DNA of the CDR3 is TGCAGTGCTAGAGTTTCGGGACAGGGGAGGTTGGGGCAGCCCCAGCATTTT. This gives the protein CSARVSGQGRLGQPQHF.